This T cell receptor beta chain was recorded in a study of cytomegalovirus exposure and HLA in healthy donors. Germline V gene data show CDR1 as SGDLS and CDR2 as YYNGEE. The CDR3 is 15 residues long. V dropped 2 bases and J dropped 0; count of bases not matched to a gene: 2. Regarding this clone: Its antigen remains unidentified.

The PCR was carried out with 60 Vbeta primers and 13 Jbeta primers. The table came from immunoSEQ multiplex PCR; TCRdb's copy has only in-frame clones and leaves some out. The listing contains 100,000 to 150,000 clones. General study results and limits: Further analysis was carried out later, and it showed several of the most significant clusters appearing linked to common viral pathogens.

The TCR originated in a man aged 35-49 years in good health and CMV-seronegative. Sample: PBMCs. V is TRBV9 and J is TRBJ2-1; 7 positions match TRBD2. CDR3: CASSVLAASYNEQFF. The CDR3 DNA reads as TGTGCCAGCAGCGTTCTAGCGGCCTCCTACAATGAGCAGTTCTTC.